This entry concerns a single TCR beta chain. This clone's antigen is unknown. No base qualities exist here, and no much larger clone lies one base off it. One collaborating source in Seattle enrolled patients during active infection and followed them longitudinally through the course of disease. Collaborating institutions collected whole blood in K2EDTA tubes following their own protocols. For TCRbeta analysis, collaborator samples were shipped as frozen whole blood, as isolated PBMCs, or as DNA extracted from either sample type. Taken from cysteine to phenylalanine, the CDR3 has 17 residues. Only the CDR3 region is kept as DNA, spanning 51 bases read in frame from base 1. Via the germline V gene, CDR1 is MNHEY and CDR2 SVGEGT. V lost 6 bases and J lost 7 bases; the stretch between them is 25 bases long. This sample was taken from a study of blood T cell repertoires in COVID-19 (TCRdb year 2020). Describing the broader study: Collaborator samples came from the United States, Italy and Spain and covered acute and convalescent phases of COVID-19. Subjects who had been exposed to COVID-19, were actively infected with it, or had recovered from it provided the deeply sampled blood TCRbeta repertoires that made up the dataset. The sample metadata nearly always contained a de-identified subject ID, COVID-19 status, age in years and sex. The repertoires were released in a freely available public database meant as a resource for research on the immune response to SARS-CoV-2. Samples came from the ongoing ImmuneRACE study (first 160 participants) plus 1,254 subjects from 6 global collaborators. The prospective study material was composed of cDNA or gDNA derived from T cells, B-cell-depleted T cells, or PBMCs. Where available, HLA class I and class II types were obtained from metadata supplied by the sample provider rather than from assay-based typing. Broad study findings and their caveats: Clinical and demographic metadata were provided uncurated, with the amount varying by source and participant.

TCRbeta CDR3 regions were amplified from genomic DNA by means of the immunoSEQ Assay, a bias-controlled multiplex PCR. Concerning the study's data processing: Nucleated cell counts per sample were estimated from amplification of reference gene primers within the assay. Sequence reads were collapsed and filtered to measure the absolute abundance of every unique TCRbeta CDR3 rearrangement. For each sample, productive Simpson clonality was calculated as the square root of Simpson's diversity index over productive rearrangements. This is the immuneACCESS table as TCRdb keeps it, with only in-frame sequences that have V and J called. A part of the clones is gone; compared with another copy, unresolved V genes explain less than half, and the rest is unexplained. V and J calls and clone size are given by that table; D and trimming were obtained from the DNA. Present in this sample are roughly 250,000 clones, about 80% of which were seen just once. The ten largest clones add up to more than 15% of the sample.

The TCR originated in a person aged 70 to 85 with COVID-19, enrolled during active disease. This chain is built from TRBV6-2 or TRBV6-3 and TRBJ2-1, with a tentative D gene TRBD1 over 6 matching bases. Sequencing was performed on peripheral blood. The DNA sequence follows: TGTGCCAGCAGCGTCTCAACACCGGTAGGAGACAGGAATGAGCAGTTCTTC. This gives the protein CASSVSTPVGDRNEQFF.